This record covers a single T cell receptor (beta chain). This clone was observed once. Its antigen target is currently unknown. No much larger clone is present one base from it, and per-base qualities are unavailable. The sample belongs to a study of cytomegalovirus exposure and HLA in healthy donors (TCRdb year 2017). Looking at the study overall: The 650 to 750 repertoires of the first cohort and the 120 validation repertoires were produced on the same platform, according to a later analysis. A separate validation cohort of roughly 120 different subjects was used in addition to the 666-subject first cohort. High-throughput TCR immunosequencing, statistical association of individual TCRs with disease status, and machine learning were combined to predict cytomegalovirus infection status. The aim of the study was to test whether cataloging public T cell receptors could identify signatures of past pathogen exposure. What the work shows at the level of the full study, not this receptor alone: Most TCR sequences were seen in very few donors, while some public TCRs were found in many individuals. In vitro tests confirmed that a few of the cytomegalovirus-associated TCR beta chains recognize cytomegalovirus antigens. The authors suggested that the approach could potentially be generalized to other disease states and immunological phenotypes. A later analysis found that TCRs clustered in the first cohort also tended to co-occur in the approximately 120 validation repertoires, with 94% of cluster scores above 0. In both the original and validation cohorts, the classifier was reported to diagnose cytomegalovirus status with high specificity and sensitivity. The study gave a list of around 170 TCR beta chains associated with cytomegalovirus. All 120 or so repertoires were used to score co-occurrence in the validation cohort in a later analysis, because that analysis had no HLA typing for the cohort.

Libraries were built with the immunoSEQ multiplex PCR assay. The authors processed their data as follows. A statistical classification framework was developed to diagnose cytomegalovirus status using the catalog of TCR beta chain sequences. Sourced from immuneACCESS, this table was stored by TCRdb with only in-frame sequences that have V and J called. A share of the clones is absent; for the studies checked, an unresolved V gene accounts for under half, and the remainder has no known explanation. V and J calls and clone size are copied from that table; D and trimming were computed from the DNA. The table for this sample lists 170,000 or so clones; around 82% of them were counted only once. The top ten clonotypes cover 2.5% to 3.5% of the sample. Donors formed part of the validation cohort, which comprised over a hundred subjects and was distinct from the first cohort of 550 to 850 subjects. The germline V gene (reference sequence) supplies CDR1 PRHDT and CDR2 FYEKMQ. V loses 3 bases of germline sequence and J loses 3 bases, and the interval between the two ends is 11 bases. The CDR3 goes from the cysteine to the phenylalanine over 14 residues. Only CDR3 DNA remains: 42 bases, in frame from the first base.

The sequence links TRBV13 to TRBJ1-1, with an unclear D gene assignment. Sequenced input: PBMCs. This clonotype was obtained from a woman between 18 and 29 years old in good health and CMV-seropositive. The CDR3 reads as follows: CASSFGGGDTEAFF. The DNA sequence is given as TGTGCCAGCAGCTTCGGAGGAGGTGACACTGAAGCTTTCTTT.